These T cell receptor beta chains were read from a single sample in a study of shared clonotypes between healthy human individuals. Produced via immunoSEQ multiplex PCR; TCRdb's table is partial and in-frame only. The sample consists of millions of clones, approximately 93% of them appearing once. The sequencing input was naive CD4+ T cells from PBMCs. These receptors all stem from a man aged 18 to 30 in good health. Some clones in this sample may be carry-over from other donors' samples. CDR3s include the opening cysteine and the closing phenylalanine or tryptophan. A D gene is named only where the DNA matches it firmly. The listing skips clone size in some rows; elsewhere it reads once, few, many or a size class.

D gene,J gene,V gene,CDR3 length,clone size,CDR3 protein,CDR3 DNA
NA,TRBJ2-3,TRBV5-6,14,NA,CASSLTASTDTQYF,TGTGCCAGCAGCTTGACAGCTAGCACAGATACGCAGTATTTT
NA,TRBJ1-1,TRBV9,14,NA,CASSRSDMNTEAFF,TGTGCCAGCAGCAGATCAGACATGAACACTGAAGCTTTCTTT
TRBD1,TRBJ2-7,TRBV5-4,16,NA,CASSWGTGTGTVEQYF,TGTGCCAGCAGCTGGGGAACCGGGACAGGGACCGTGGAGCAGTACTTC
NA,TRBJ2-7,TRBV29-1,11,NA,CSVDIAHEQYF,TGCAGCGTTGACATTGCCCACGAGCAGTACTTC
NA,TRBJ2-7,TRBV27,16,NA,CASSFLRSTPSYEQYF,TGTGCCAGCAGTTTCCTACGGAGCACCCCCTCCTACGAGCAGTACTTC
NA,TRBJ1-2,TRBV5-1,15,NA,CASSLAELGNYGYTF,TGCGCCAGCAGCTTGGCCGAGCTAGGGAACTATGGCTACACCTTC
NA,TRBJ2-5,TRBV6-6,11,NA,CASSYSETQYF,TGTGCCAGCAGTTACTCAGAGACCCAGTACTTC
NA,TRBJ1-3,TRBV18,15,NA,CASSPGPAAGNTIYF,TGTGCCAGCTCACCAGGGCCCGCGGCTGGAAACACCATATATTTT
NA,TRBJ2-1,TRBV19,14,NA,CASSYRDDNNEQFF,TGTGCCAGTAGCTACCGGGACGACAACAATGAGCAGTTCTTC
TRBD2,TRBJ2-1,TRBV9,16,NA,CASSALSGSSYNEQFF,TGTGCCAGCAGTGCACTTAGCGGGAGCTCCTACAATGAGCAGTTCTTC
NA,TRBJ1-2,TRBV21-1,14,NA,CASSPGQGIYGYTF,TGTGCCAGCAGCCCGGGACAGGGGATTTATGGCTACACCTTC
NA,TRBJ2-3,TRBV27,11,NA,CASSFVDTQYF,TGTGCCAGCAGTTTTGTGGATACGCAGTATTTT
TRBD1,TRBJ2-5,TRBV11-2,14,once,CASSITDRGETQYF,TGTGCCAGCAGCATTACTGACAGGGGAGAGACCCAGTACTTC
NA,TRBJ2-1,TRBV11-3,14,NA,CASSLQGSYNEQFF,TGTGCCAGCAGCCTACAGGGTTCCTACAATGAGCAGTTCTTC
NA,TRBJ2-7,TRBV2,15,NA,CASSEVLKGSREQYF,TGTGCCAGCAGTGAAGTGCTGAAGGGCTCTAGAGAGCAGTACTTC
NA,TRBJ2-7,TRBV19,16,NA,CASSTTWQAISYEQYF,TGTGCCAGTAGTACGACCTGGCAGGCAATCTCCTACGAGCAGTACTTC
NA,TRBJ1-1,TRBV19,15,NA,CASSISGVGTTEAFF,TGTGCCAGTAGTATATCTGGGGTGGGGACCACTGAAGCTTTCTTT
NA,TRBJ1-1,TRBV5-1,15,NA,CASSLDGGRKTEAFF,TGCGCCAGCAGCTTGGATGGGGGGAGGAAGACTGAAGCTTTCTTT
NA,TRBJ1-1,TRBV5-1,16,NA,CASSLVSGEGATEAFF,TGCGCCAGCAGCTTGGTATCAGGGGAAGGGGCCACTGAAGCTTTCTTT
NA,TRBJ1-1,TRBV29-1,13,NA,CSVEKGGGGAAFF,TGCAGCGTTGAGAAGGGGGGCGGAGGAGCTGCTTTCTTT
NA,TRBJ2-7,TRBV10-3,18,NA,CAIRRGAQGPTFGGEQYF,TGTGCCATCAGAAGGGGGGCACAGGGGCCCACTTTCGGGGGTGAGCAGTACTTC
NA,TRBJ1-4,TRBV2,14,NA,CASSERRKGEKLFF,TGTGCCAGCAGTGAACGGAGAAAAGGAGAAAAACTGTTTTTT
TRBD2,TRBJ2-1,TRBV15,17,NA,CATSRSGLGMAYNEQFF,TGTGCCACCAGCAGGAGTGGACTAGGTATGGCCTACAATGAGCAGTTCTTC
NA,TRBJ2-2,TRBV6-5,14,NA,CASSSTANTGELFF,TGTGCCAGCAGTTCGACAGCGAACACCGGGGAGCTGTTTTTT
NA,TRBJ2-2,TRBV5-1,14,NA,CASRRGEITGELFF,TGCGCCAGCAGAAGGGGCGAAATAACCGGGGAGCTGTTTTTT
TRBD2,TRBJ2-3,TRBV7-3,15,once,CASSLYGTNTDTQYF,TGTGCCAGCAGCTTATATGGGACTAACACAGATACGCAGTATTTT
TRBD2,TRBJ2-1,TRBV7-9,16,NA,CASSPPGLAWGNEQFF,TGTGCCAGCAGCCCGCCGGGACTAGCGTGGGGGAATGAGCAGTTCTTC
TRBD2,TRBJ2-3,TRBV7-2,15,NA,CASSSAGSGIDTQYF,TGTGCCAGCAGCTCAGCGGGGAGCGGTATAGATACGCAGTATTTT
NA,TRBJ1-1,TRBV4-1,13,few,CASTTDKNTEAFF,TGCGCCAGCACGACCGACAAGAACACTGAAGCTTTCTTT
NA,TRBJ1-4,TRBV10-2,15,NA,CASSDIGKSGEKLFF,TGCGCCAGCAGTGATATCGGGAAGAGCGGAGAAAAACTGTTTTTT
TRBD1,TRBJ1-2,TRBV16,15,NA,CASSLMTGGSYGYTF,TGTGCCAGCAGCCTCATGACAGGGGGCAGCTATGGCTACACCTTC
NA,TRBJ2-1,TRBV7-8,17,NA,CASSLAGRSTTYNEQFF,TGTGCCAGCAGCTTAGCTGGTCGGTCCACAACCTACAATGAGCAGTTCTTC
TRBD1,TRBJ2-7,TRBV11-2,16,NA,CASSLDLGQGAYEQYF,TGTGCCAGCAGCTTAGATCTTGGACAGGGGGCCTACGAGCAGTACTTC
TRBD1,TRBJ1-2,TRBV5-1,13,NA,CASSFVQGGPCTF,TGCGCCAGCAGCTTTGTGCAGGGGGGGCCGTGCACCTTC
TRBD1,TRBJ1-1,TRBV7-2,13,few,CASSRQGAGEAFF,TGTGCCAGCAGCCGTCAGGGGGCGGGGGAAGCTTTCTTT
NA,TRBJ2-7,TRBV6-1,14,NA,CASSRRDGSYEQYF,TGTGCCAGCAGCCGAAGAGATGGATCCTACGAGCAGTACTTC
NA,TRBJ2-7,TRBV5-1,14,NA,CASSITSGPYEQYF,TGCGCCAGCAGCATAACGTCAGGGCCCTACGAGCAGTACTTC
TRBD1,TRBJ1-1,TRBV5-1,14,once,CASAPATGGTEAFF,TGCGCCAGCGCCCCGGCGACAGGGGGTACTGAAGCTTTCTTT
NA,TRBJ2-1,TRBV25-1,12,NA,CASSPYVNEQFF,TGTGCCAGCAGCCCCTATGTCAATGAGCAGTTCTTC
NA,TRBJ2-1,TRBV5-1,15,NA,CASSLSPTAYNEQFF,TGCGCCAGCAGCTTGTCCCCTACTGCCTACAATGAGCAGTTCTTC
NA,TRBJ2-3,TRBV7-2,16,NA,CASSRTRLSATDTQYF,TGTGCCAGCAGCCGGACGCGGCTCAGCGCCACAGATACGCAGTATTTT
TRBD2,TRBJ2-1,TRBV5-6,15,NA,CASSPGLAGGKEQFF,TGTGCCAGCAGCCCGGGACTAGCGGGGGGCAAGGAGCAGTTCTTC
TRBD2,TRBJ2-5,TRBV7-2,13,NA,CASSPERGETQYF,TGTGCCAGCAGCCCGGAGCGGGGAGAGACCCAGTACTTC
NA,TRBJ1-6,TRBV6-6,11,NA,CASRGNSPLHF,TGTGCCAGCAGGGGTAATTCACCCCTCCACTTT
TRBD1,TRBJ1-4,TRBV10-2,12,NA,CASGQANEKLFF,TGCGCCAGTGGACAGGCTAATGAAAAACTGTTTTTT
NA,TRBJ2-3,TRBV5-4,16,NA,CASSSGASAYTDTQYF,TGTGCCAGCAGCTCTGGAGCTAGCGCGTACACAGATACGCAGTATTTT
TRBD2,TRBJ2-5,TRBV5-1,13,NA,CASSGLAGETQYF,TGCGCCAGCAGCGGTCTAGCGGGGGAGACCCAGTACTTC
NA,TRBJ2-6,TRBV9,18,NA,CASSVAAGRWAGANVLTF,TGTGCCAGCAGCGTAGCTGCAGGGAGGTGGGCTGGGGCCAACGTCCTGACTTTC
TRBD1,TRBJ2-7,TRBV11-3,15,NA,CASSRGGTGEGEQYF,TGTGCCAGCAGCCGAGGCGGGACAGGGGAGGGCGAGCAGTACTTC
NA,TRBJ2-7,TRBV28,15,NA,CASSLFPRSSYEQYF,TGTGCCAGCAGTTTATTTCCCAGGAGCTCCTACGAGCAGTACTTC
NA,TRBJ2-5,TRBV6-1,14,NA,CASSNGDGGGAQYF,TGTGCCAGCAGCAATGGGGACGGCGGAGGGGCCCAGTACTTC
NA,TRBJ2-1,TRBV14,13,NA,CASSLGLDNEQFF,TGTGCCAGCAGCCTGGGGCTCGACAATGAGCAGTTCTTC
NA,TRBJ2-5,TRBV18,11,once,CASSRAGTQYF,TGTGCCAGCTCTCGGGCAGGCACCCAGTACTTC
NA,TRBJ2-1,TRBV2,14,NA,CASDQEMDSHEQFF,TGTGCCAGCGATCAGGAGATGGACAGCCATGAGCAGTTCTTC
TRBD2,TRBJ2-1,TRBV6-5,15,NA,CASSKPGLAHNEQFF,TGTGCCAGCAGTAAACCGGGACTAGCGCACAATGAGCAGTTCTTC
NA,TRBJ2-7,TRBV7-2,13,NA,CASSFIQSYEQYF,TGTGCCAGCAGCTTTATACAGAGCTACGAGCAGTACTTC